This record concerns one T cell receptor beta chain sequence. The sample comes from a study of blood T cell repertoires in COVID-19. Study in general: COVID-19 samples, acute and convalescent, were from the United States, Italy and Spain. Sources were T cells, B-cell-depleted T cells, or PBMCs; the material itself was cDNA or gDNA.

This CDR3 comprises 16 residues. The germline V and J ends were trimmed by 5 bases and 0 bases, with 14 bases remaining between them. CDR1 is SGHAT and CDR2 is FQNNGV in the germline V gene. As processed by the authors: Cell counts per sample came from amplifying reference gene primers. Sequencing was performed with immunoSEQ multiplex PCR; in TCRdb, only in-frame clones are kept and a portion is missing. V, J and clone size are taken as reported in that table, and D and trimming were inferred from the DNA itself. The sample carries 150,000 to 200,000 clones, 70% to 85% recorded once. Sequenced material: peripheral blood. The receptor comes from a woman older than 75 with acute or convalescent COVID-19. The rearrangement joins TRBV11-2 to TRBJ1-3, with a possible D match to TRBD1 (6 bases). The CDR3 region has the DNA TGTGCCAGCAGCCCGCAACAGGGAGTCTCTGGAAACACCATATATTTT. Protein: CASSPQQGVSGNTIYF.